Listed here are 25 T cell receptor beta chains from one sample, sequenced in a study of T-cell memory formation after mild COVID-19. A single record per CDR3 protein comes from TCRdb applying MiXCR to the 5' RACE reads. The sample includes under 300,000 distinct CDR3 sequences, around 16% of them seen just once. The sequenced sample consisted of PBMCs or a T cell subset sorted from them (not recorded which). The receptors shown here come from a man aged 18-30 years who had mild COVID-19 (a few samples of this study predate the infection). Cell type and time point are not known.

There are a few counts of this clonotype. This chain links TRBV10-3 with TRBJ2-3; 9 nucleotides match TRBD2. V shed 6 bases, J shed 4 bases, and the junction held 5 bases outside the gene matches. CDR1 is ENHRY and CDR2 is SYGVKD in the germline V gene. The CDR3 contains 14 residues. The CDR3 protein is CAIRASGVSDTQYF. For the CDR3, the DNA is TGTGCCATCAGAGCTAGCGGGGTGTCAGATACGCAGTATTTT.

A few counts support this clonotype. The gene calls are TRBV5-1 and TRBJ2-3, with 8 bases lining up with TRBD2. Germline CDR1 is SGHRS and CDR2 is YFSETQ. V lost 7 bases, J lost 1 base, and 2 bases stayed unmatched. CDR3 length equals 13 residues. CDR3 amino acids: CASGRGGTDTQYF. CDR3 nucleotide sequence: TGCGCCAGCGGGCGGGGGGGCACAGATACGCAGTATTTT.

The CDR3 region has the DNA TGTGCCAGCAGCTCCCCGGGACAGGGGGATCAGCCCCAGCATTTT. This encodes CASSSPGQGDQPQHF. The chain couples TRBV5-5 to TRBJ1-5, with 11 bases identical to TRBD1. The germline CDR1 and CDR2 sequences are SGHKS and YYEKEE (reference sequence). Losses at the gene ends were 3 bases for V and 5 bases for J; bases not matched to a gene: 4. This CDR3 comprises 15 residues.

This chain links TRBV6-5 with TRBJ1-1, with unresolved D. This CDR3 has 15 amino acids. The germline CDR1 and CDR2 sequences are MNHEY and SVGAGI. Trimming removed 4 bases at V and 0 bases at J, with 12 bases between. The CDR3 sequence: CASSLRFTMNTEAFF. The CDR3 nucleotides read TGTGCCAGCAGTTTGAGGTTCACCATGAACACTGAAGCTTTCTTT.

The V and J genes are TRBV6-2 or TRBV6-3 and TRBJ2-1, with 10 bases that match TRBD2. The CDR3 covers 15 residues. The germline V gene has CDR1 MNHEY and CDR2 SVGEGT. Trimming took 6 bases from V and 5 from J; bases not matched to a gene: 7. For the CDR3, the DNA is TGTGCCAGCAGCCGTACTAGCGGGGACAACAATGAGCAGTTCTTC. This encodes CASSRTSGDNNEQFF.

This sequence joins TRBV12-3 or TRBV12-4 and TRBJ2-3; tentative D call: TRBD1 (5 bases). This CDR3 contains 17 residues. Trimming removed 5 bases at V and 0 bases at J, with 18 bases between. This chain's CDR3 is CASSLSAGQYSTDTQYF. Written as DNA, the CDR3 is TGTGCCAGCAGTCTCTCAGCAGGGCAATATAGCACAGATACGCAGTATTTT.

The chain combines TRBV6-6 with TRBJ2-1; 8 bases are shared with TRBD1. The germline gives CDR1 MNHNY, CDR2 SVGAGI (reference sequence). This CDR3 comprises 15 residues. The V segment lost 2 bases and the J segment 7 bases; nucleotides outside the gene matches: 7. The CDR3 reads CASSYPAQGANEQFF. CDR3 sequence (DNA): TGTGCCAGCAGTTACCCTGCCCAGGGGGCGAATGAGCAGTTCTTC.

In this sample, this clonotype turned up a few times. The rearrangement links TRBV25-1 to TRBJ1-2, with D hard to call. The ends were cut back, 0 bases at V and 4 bases at J, with 9 bases in the middle. The CDR3 extends over 14 amino acids. CDR1 MGHDK and CDR2 SYGVNS come from the germline V gene. CDR3 loop: CASSEYGRAYGYTF. As DNA, the CDR3 is TGTGCCAGCAGTGAATATGGCCGAGCCTATGGCTACACCTTC.

Only a few counts were recorded for this clonotype. The V and J genes are TRBV6-5 and TRBJ1-1; D gene ambiguous. This CDR3 has 11 amino acids. Germline CDR1 reads MNHEY; CDR2 reads SVGAGI. Trimming left V 7 bases short and J 1 base short, with 4 bases between. The DNA for the CDR3 is TGTGCCAGCAAGTCGAACACTGAAGCTTTCTTT. Its translation: CASKSNTEAFF.

The chain recombines TRBV10-2 with TRBJ2-7; perhaps TRBD1 as D (5 bases). Germline CDR1 and CDR2: WSHSY and SAAADI. Trimming removed 0 bases from V and 2 bases from J, with 8 bases in between. This CDR3 spans 14 amino acids. The DNA of the CDR3 is TGCGCCAGCAGTGAGTCAAAGGGGCCCTACGAGCAGTACTTC. This gives the protein CASSESKGPYEQYF.

This clonotype was seen more than once but under ten times. For the CDR3, the DNA is TGTGCCATCAGTGCACCCGGGGGCCCGGAGACCCAGTACTTC. Residues: CAISAPGGPETQYF. This rearrangement joins TRBV10-3 to TRBJ2-5; D may be TRBD1 or TRBD2 (6 bases each). The CDR3 contains 14 residues. With 4 bases removed from V and 5 bases from J, the gap between germline ends came to 14 bases. Germline V gene sequence: CDR1 ENHRY, CDR2 SYGVKD.

V and J are TRBV12-3 or TRBV12-4 and TRBJ2-7, with TRBD1 identical over 10 bases. V lost 4 bases to trimming and J lost 0 bases; unmatched junction nucleotides: 12. This CDR3 contains 18 residues. The CDR3 region has the DNA TGTGCCAGCAGTTCCGACTGGACAGGGGGTATCACCTCCTACGAGCAGTACTTC. It yields the protein CASSSDWTGGITSYEQYF.

This clonotype was observed at least ten times. The chain couples TRBV5-5 to TRBJ1-6; D not resolved. Germline-derived CDR1 and CDR2 are SGHKS and YYEKEE (reference sequence). This CDR3 region has 13 residues. V shed 0 bases and J shed 8 bases, with 6 bases lying between them. The CDR3 region has the DNA TGTGCCAGCAGCTTGGGTCCCGATTCACCCCTCCACTTT. This translates into CASSLGPDSPLHF.

The chain carries TRBV20-1 and TRBJ2-7; D remains unclear. The CDR3 contains 15 residues. Trimming removed 4 bases from V and 4 bases from J, with 20 bases in between. CDR1 DFQATT and CDR2 SNEGSKA come from the germline V gene (reference sequence). CDR3 nucleotide sequence: TGCAGTGCTAAGGGCCCCCTGAAGGATTTATACGAGCAGTACTTC. Encoded protein: CSAKGPLKDLYEQYF.

This chain joins TRBV11-2 and TRBJ2-5; D not certain. The CDR3 runs to 14 residues. V was pared by 0 bases and J by 9 bases, with 14 bases between. The germline V gene has CDR1 SGHAT and CDR2 FQNNGV. The CDR3 sequence: CASSLDRGSSSQYF. The CDR3 bases are TGTGCCAGCAGCTTAGATCGTGGTTCCAGCTCCCAGTACTTC.

This clonotype was observed a handful of times. V and J are TRBV28 and TRBJ2-7; D is possibly TRBD1 (5 bases). This CDR3 comprises 18 residues. Germline lookup yields CDR1 MDHEN and CDR2 SYDVKM. V was cut by 5 bases and J by 4 bases, with 27 bases left in between. The CDR3 is CASSELLGAAQGLYEQYV. The CDR3 nucleotides are TGTGCCAGCAGTGAACTGCTTGGGGCCGCTCAAGGGTTATACGAGCAGTACGTC.

This clonotype turned up a few times. The chain uses TRBV4-3 and TRBJ1-4; possibly TRBD1 for D (6 bases). Trimming left V 0 bases short and J 7 bases short, with 15 bases between. The CDR3 loop spans 16 amino acids. CDR1 and CDR2 (germline): LGHNA, YSLEER. The CDR3: CASSQDRGSNGEKLFF. The CDR3 DNA reads TGCGCCAGCAGCCAAGATAGGGGGTCCAATGGTGAAAAACTGTTTTTT.

This chain links TRBV12-3 or TRBV12-4 with TRBJ1-1; TRBD1 might be the D (5 bases). The ends were cut back, 6 bases at V and 5 bases at J, with 19 bases in the middle. The CDR3 spans 15 residues. CDR3 residues: CASSLMTVLGTEAFF. CDR3 nucleotide sequence: TGTGCCAGCAGCCTAATGACAGTTTTGGGTACTGAAGCTTTCTTT.

This chain links TRBV20-1 with TRBJ2-5; 13 bases map to TRBD2. The CDR3 covers 15 residues. Trimming removed 6 bases from V and 5 bases from J; junction bases left unmatched: 9. CDR1 DFQATT and CDR2 SNEGSKA come from the germline V gene (reference sequence). The CDR3 DNA follows: TGCAGTGCCAGACTAGCGGGGGGCCTGATCGAGACCCAGTACTTC. Its translation: CSARLAGGLIETQYF.

This clonotype has just a few counts. The CDR3 sequence: CATSSESSGGLTGELFF. In DNA, the CDR3 is TGTGCCACCAGCAGTGAATCTAGCGGGGGCCTCACCGGGGAGCTGTTTTTT. The V and J genes are TRBV15 and TRBJ2-2; TRBD2 agrees at 10 bases. Trimming removed 3 bases from V and 4 bases from J; junction bases left unmatched: 8. Germline CDR1 reads LNHNV; CDR2 reads YYDKDF (reference sequence). The CDR3 runs 17 residues.

This clonotype was observed many times. CDR3 coding DNA: TGTGCCAGCAGCTCGACTAGCGGGGGTGCAGATACGCAGTATTTT. Residues: CASSSTSGGADTQYF. This chain uses TRBV7-3 with TRBJ2-3; 12 bases agree with TRBD2. The CDR3 runs to 15 residues. The germline V gene encodes CDR1 SGHTA and CDR2 FQGTGA. V shed 4 bases and J 4 bases; nucleotides not matched to a gene: 3. The full variable domain, in which reference TRBV7-3 and TRBJ2-3 provide the parts outside the CDR3, is GAGVSQTPSNKVTEKGKYVELRCDPISGHTALYWYRQSLGQGPEFLIYFQGTGAADDSGLPNDRFFAVRPEGSVSTLKIQRTERGDSAVYLCASSSTSGGADTQYFGPGTRLTVL.

The chain links TRBV12-3 or TRBV12-4 to TRBJ2-3; the match to TRBD1 covers 8 bases. The junction had 3 bases not matched to a gene; V was cut back by 6 bases and J by 4 bases. The CDR3 consists of 13 residues. This CDR3 is CASRVQGADTQYF. CDR3 sequence (DNA): TGTGCCAGCAGGGTACAGGGGGCAGATACGCAGTATTTT.

The chain employs TRBV7-9 and TRBJ2-3; D is uncertain. Germline loops: CDR1 SEHNR, CDR2 FQNEAQ (reference sequence). Between the trimmed V and J ends, which lost 8 bases and 0 bases, there was a span of 9 bases. This CDR3 comprises 13 residues. The CDR3 spells CASGYGSTDTQYF. CDR3 in DNA: TGTGCCAGCGGGTACGGAAGCACAGATACGCAGTATTTT.

The genes are TRBV5-1 and TRBJ1-1; 11 bases agree with TRBD1. The V segment lost 4 bases and the J segment 7 bases; nucleotides outside the gene matches: 0. This CDR3 is built from 12 residues. Germline-derived CDR1 and CDR2 are SGHRS and YFSETQ. This CDR3 is CASSGTGGEAFF. The CDR3 DNA follows: TGCGCCAGCAGCGGGACAGGGGGTGAAGCTTTCTTT.

This clonotype was observed a few times. CDR3 DNA: TGTGCCAGCAGTTTGACTAGCGGGCGCTCCTACGAGCAGTACGTC. Translation gives CASSLTSGRSYEQYV. The chain carries TRBV2 and TRBJ2-7; 10 bases are shared with TRBD2. CDR3 size: 15 residues. Germline CDR1 is SNHLY and CDR2 is FYNNEI. The V gene end was trimmed by 5 bases and the J gene end by 0 bases; junction bases not matched to a gene: 4.